This entry lists 7 T cell receptor beta chains sequenced from one sample in a study of human T cells and chemical hapten exposure. One entry per CDR3 protein results from TCRdb running MiXCR on the RACE reads. The data hold 69,000 or so distinct CDR3 sequences, with about a tenth observed a single time. Time point reported: patch test 2, 6 weeks after DPC sensitization. Treatment meaning: therapeutic diphenylcyclopropenone sensitization with weekly scalp DPC. This specimen was whole blood, taken in connection with sensitization to the hapten diphenylcyclopropenone (DPC). All receptors derive from a woman between 45 and 60 years old with alopecia areata. Some clones in this sample may be carry-over from other donors' samples.

This clonotype was recorded many times. The rearrangement uses TRBV11-2 and TRBJ2-4; TRBD1 might be the D (7 bases). This CDR3 has 16 amino acids. Per the germline V gene, CDR1 is SGHAT and CDR2 is FQNNGV. Trimming shortened V by 5 bases and J by 3 bases, and 17 bases separated the two germline ends. The CDR3 reads CASSKGTGEDKNIQYF. Here the CDR3 DNA reads TGTGCCAGCAGCAAAGGTACAGGGGAGGACAAAAACATTCAGTACTTC. The full variable domain, its missing parts supplied by reference TRBV11-2 and TRBJ2-4, is EAGVAQSPRYKIIEKRQSVAFWCNPISGHATLYWYQQILGQGPKLLIQFQNNGVVDDSQLPKDRFSAERLKGVDSTLKIQPAKLEDSAVYLCASSKGTGEDKNIQYFGAGTRLSVL.

This clonotype was seen many times. The chain joins TRBV10-3 to TRBJ2-3; D remains unclear. V lost 11 bases and J 4 bases, leaving 16 bases between the germline ends. The CDR3 has 13 residues. CDR1 and CDR2 from the germline V gene are ENHRY and SYGVKD. In DNA, the CDR3 is TGTGCCGCCCGGAAGGAAGGCGCAGATACGCAGTATTTT. This codes for CAARKEGADTQYF.

This clonotype was observed many times. The chain has TRBV2 and TRBJ2-3; 8 bases agree with TRBD2. V was clipped by 4 bases and J by 1 base; unmatched bases: 7. The CDR3 spans 16 residues. Germline CDR1 is SNHLY and CDR2 is FYNNEI. The DNA of the CDR3 is TGTGCCAGCAGTGCTTCGGCGGGAGGTGGCACAGATACGCAGTATTTT. Amino acid sequence: CASSASAGGGTDTQYF.

This sequence joins TRBV10-2 and TRBJ1-1, with TRBD1 identical over 7 bases. The length of the CDR3 is 15 residues. The J segment lost 3 bases and the V segment lost 3 bases, leaving 7 bases of the junction unmatched. Per germline, CDR1 WSHSY and CDR2 SAAADI. DNA for the CDR3: TGCGCCAGCAGTGACCGCGGGACAGTTCACACTGAAGCTTTCTTT. This encodes CASSDRGTVHTEAFF.

The V gene is TRBV20-1, the J gene TRBJ2-3, with TRBD2 matching 9 bases. Germline V gene data show CDR1 as DFQATT and CDR2 as SNEGSKA (reference sequence). Germline trimming cut 3 bases from V and 6 bases from J; bases unmatched to any gene: 10. This CDR3 comprises 15 residues. In DNA, the CDR3 is TGCAGTGCTAGTTACGTTAGCGGGAGAAAGGATACGCAGTATTTT. It codes for CSASYVSGRKDTQYF.

The V and J genes are TRBV20-1 and TRBJ1-2, with D tentatively TRBD1 (6 bases). The CDR3 consists of 16 residues. Germline V gene data show CDR1 as DFQATT and CDR2 as SNEGSKA (reference sequence). V was cut by 3 bases and J by 4 bases, with 21 bases left in between. CDR3 amino acids: CSARRGFGKDVYGYTF. The CDR3 DNA follows: TGCAGTGCTAGGAGGGGGTTCGGAAAGGATGTCTATGGCTACACCTTC.

In its sample, this clonotype was seen many times. The J gene is TRBJ2-3, the V gene TRBV6-5; TRBD1 aligns across 10 bases. The CDR3 is made up of 15 amino acids. Germline CDR1 reads MNHEY; CDR2 reads SVGAGI. V lost 5 bases, J lost 3 bases, and 5 bases stayed unmatched. CDR3 in amino acids: CASSQRTGGTDTQYF. DNA for the CDR3: TGTGCCAGCAGTCAGAGGACAGGGGGTACAGATACGCAGTATTTT.